A single sample gave rise to the 20 T cell receptor beta chains below, sequenced in a study of blood T cell repertoires in COVID-19 (dated by TCRdb to 2019 to 2021). The method was the immunoSEQ multiplex PCR assay. What TCRdb holds here is the immuneACCESS table cut down to in-frame rearrangements. Part of the clones is not present; checked against another copy, under half of the missing clones reflect an unresolved V gene, and the others are unexplained. The sample table holds approximately 290,000 clones, of which around 90% were seen once. The ten largest make up around 1.1% of the sample. The sequenced sample was PBMCs or T cells enriched from blood (not recorded which). The receptor source for this set is a woman aged 30 to 39 who had recovered from COVID-19.

This chain connects TRBV27 to TRBJ1-5; maybe TRBD1 (5 bases). Germline V gene lookup returns CDR1 MNHEY and CDR2 SMNVEV (reference sequence). This CDR3 region has 15 residues. The ends were cut back, 5 bases at V and 4 bases at J, with 15 bases in the middle. CDR3 sequence reads: CASSAGHTPNQPQHF. CDR3 nucleotide sequence: TGTGCCAGCAGTGCCGGACATACCCCAAATCAGCCCCAGCATTTT.

The V call is TRBV30, the J call TRBJ2-3; 7 bases fit TRBD2. Unmatched junction bases numbered 8, after V lost 0 bases and J lost 2 bases. From germline, CDR1 is GTSNPN and CDR2 SVGIG (reference sequence). The CDR3 covers 16 residues. The CDR3 loop reads CAWSVGLADSTDTQYF. CDR3 nucleotides: TGTGCCTGGAGTGTGGGTCTAGCGGACTCCACAGATACGCAGTATTTT.

J is TRBJ2-4 and V is TRBV29-1, with D tentatively TRBD2 (6 bases). The germline V gene encodes CDR1 SQVTM and CDR2 ANQGSEA. V lost 7 bases and J lost 5, with 15 bases in between. The CDR3 runs 13 residues. The CDR3 sequence is CSASGLGENIQYF. For the CDR3, the DNA is TGCAGCGCCTCGGGACTTGGGGAAAACATTCAGTACTTC.

This clone was seen once. The chain combines TRBV6-1 with TRBJ2-5, with TRBD2 matching 10 bases. Germline CDR1 is MNHNS and CDR2 is SASEGT. The CDR3 extends over 17 amino acids. The trim removed 2 bases at V and 5 bases at J, leaving 11 bases unmatched. The CDR3 DNA follows: TGTGCCAGCAGTGAAAACAGCGGGAGGGCCTTTCCGGAGACCCAGTACTTC. As protein: CASSENSGRAFPETQYF.

The V and J genes are TRBV5-1 and TRBJ2-5; 7 nucleotides agree with TRBD1. The V gene end was trimmed by 0 bases and the J gene end by 3 bases; junction bases not matched to a gene: 2. Germline V CDR1 and CDR2: SGHRS, YFSETQ. This CDR3 is built from 14 residues. This CDR3 is CASSLGDREETQYF. In DNA, the CDR3 is TGCGCCAGCAGCTTGGGGGACAGAGAAGAGACCCAGTACTTC.

Notes on this clone: This sample also contains other DNA sequences that code for the same CDR3. This chain joins TRBV30 and TRBJ1-5, with 9 nucleotides matching TRBD1. This CDR3 region has 14 residues. J lost 4 bases, V lost 0 bases, and 1 base had no gene match. The germline gives CDR1 GTSNPN, CDR2 SVGIG (reference sequence). CDR3 bases: TGTGCCTGGAGTGTAGGGACAGGGAATCAGCCCCAGCATTTT. This sequence encodes CAWSVGTGNQPQHF.

This chain links TRBV28 with TRBJ2-1, with D perhaps matching TRBD2 (5 bases). Germline CDR1 and CDR2: MDHEN and SYDVKM. CDR3 size: 11 residues. V was shortened by 8 bases and J by 13 bases, with 15 bases between the two germline ends. The CDR3 loop is CASGSGPSQFF. CDR3 bases: TGTGCCAGCGGATCGGGCCCTAGCCAGTTCTTC.

This chain uses TRBV21-1 with TRBJ2-7; whether TRBD1, the table's D call, matches the DNA was not checked. TRBV21-1 is recorded as a pseudogene. The CDR3 runs 13 residues. Written as DNA, the CDR3 is TGTGCCAGCAGCAAAGACAGGGCCCACGAGCAGTACTTC. Translation: CASSKDRAHEQYF.

The chain couples TRBV20-1 to TRBJ2-3; the D is unclear. The CDR3 length is 13 residues. V lost 3 bases and J 3 bases, leaving 10 bases between the germline ends. The germline CDR1 and CDR2 sequences are DFQATT and SNEGSKA (reference sequence). CDR3 protein: CSASLPGTDTQYF. CDR3 bases: TGCAGTGCTAGTCTGCCGGGTACAGATACGCAGTATTTT.

The V and J genes are TRBV7-2 and TRBJ2-7, with TRBD2 matching over 7 bases. The CDR3 runs to 14 residues. Unmatched junction bases numbered 7, after V lost 5 bases and J lost 3 bases. Germline V gene data show CDR1 as SGHTA and CDR2 as FQGNSA. The CDR3 region has the DNA TGTGCCAGCAGCCTGACTAGCACAAACTACGAGCAGTACTTC. Protein: CASSLTSTNYEQYF.

The chain employs TRBV30 and TRBJ1-1, with D possibly matching TRBD1 (5 bases). The germline CDR1 and CDR2 sequences are GTSNPN and SVGIG (reference sequence). The CDR3 contains 12 residues. Trimming cost V 4 bases and J 5 bases, with 11 bases left between them. The chain's CDR3 is CAWNAGRTEAFF. CDR3 sequence (DNA): TGTGCCTGGAACGCAGGGCGGACTGAAGCTTTCTTT.

This chain connects TRBV12-3 or TRBV12-4 to TRBJ1-2; the match to TRBD1 covers 7 bases. V was clipped by 6 bases and J by 6 bases; unmatched bases: 7. The CDR3 contains 13 residues. Here the CDR3 reads CASSPDRAHGYTF. The CDR3 DNA follows: TGTGCCAGCAGCCCCGACAGGGCTCATGGCTACACCTTC.

The chain carries TRBV24-1 and TRBJ2-3; TRBD1 matches at 12 bases. Unmatched junction bases numbered 10, after V lost 3 bases and J lost 7 bases. The CDR3 length is 17 residues. The germline gives CDR1 KGHDR, CDR2 SFDVKD. CDR3 sequence (DNA): TGTGCCACCAGTGATCCTCCGGGACAGGGGGCAATAAATACGCAGTATTTT. Amino acids: CATSDPPGQGAINTQYF.

This clone was detected once. The chain has TRBV28 and TRBJ1-4; 7 positions match TRBD1. V was clipped by 5 bases and J by 8 bases; unmatched bases: 14. CDR3 size: 16 residues. The germline gives CDR1 MDHEN, CDR2 SYDVKM. CDR3 region: CASSTTQQGLGEKLFF. The CDR3 coding sequence is TGTGCCAGCAGTACGACTCAACAGGGGTTGGGGGAAAAACTGTTTTTT.

This chain connects TRBV13 to TRBJ2-5; 8 bases are shared with TRBD1. The CDR3 is 15 amino acids. Germline V lookup: CDR1 PRHDT, CDR2 FYEKMQ (reference sequence). The ends lost 5 bases at V and 5 bases at J; junction bases unmatched: 10. The CDR3 bases are TGTGCCAGCAGCCGTCAGGGGGCGATCTTGGAGACCCAGTACTTC. Translation gives CASSRQGAILETQYF.

The chain uses TRBV10-3 and TRBJ1-6; 7 bases are a match to TRBD1. From germline, CDR1 is ENHRY and CDR2 SYGVKD. V gave up 6 bases and J gave up 7 bases; unmatched junction bases: 6. The CDR3 sequence is 14 residues long. CDR3 sequence (DNA): TGTGCCATCAGGCTAGACAGGGCCAATTCACCCCTCCACTTT. It specifies CAIRLDRANSPLHF.

CDR3 nucleotide sequence: TGTGCCAGCAGCCGATTGCGGGGGAACGGGGCCAACGTCCTGACTTTC. Translating gives CASSRLRGNGANVLTF. J is TRBJ2-6 and V is TRBV3-1 (or the pseudogene TRBV3-2); 7 bases agree with TRBD2. V lost 4 bases and J lost 4; bases outside the gene matches: 7. CDR1 is LGHDT and CDR2 is YNNKEL in the germline V gene (reference sequence). This CDR3 region has 16 residues.

The rearrangement joins TRBV2 to TRBJ1-6, with D possibly being TRBD1 (6 bases). The germline V gene encodes CDR1 SNHLY and CDR2 FYNNEI. Trimming shortened V by 6 bases and J by 10 bases, and 19 bases separated the two germline ends. This CDR3 comprises 15 residues. The CDR3 sequence is CASRGTPGQGSPLHF. The CDR3 DNA sequence: TGTGCCAGCAGGGGGACACCCGGGCAGGGCTCACCCCTCCACTTT.

This chain connects TRBV30 to TRBJ1-5, with a possible D match to TRBD1 (6 bases). The CDR3 is 15 amino acids. V dropped 4 bases and J dropped 0 bases, with 13 bases sitting between them. Per the germline V gene, CDR1 is GTSNPN and CDR2 is SVGIG (reference sequence). In nucleotides, the CDR3 is TGTGCCTGGACTGCAGGGGCCAATAGCAATCAGCCCCAGCATTTT. It is translated as CAWTAGANSNQPQHF. Using reference TRBV30 and TRBJ1-5 for the parts outside the CDR3, the full variable domain is SQTIHQWPATLVQPVGSPLSLECTVEGTSNPNLYWYRQAAGRGLQLLFYSVGIGQISSEVPQNLSASRPQDRQFILSSKKLLLSDSGFYLCAWTAGANSNQPQHFGDGTRLSIL.

The gene calls are TRBV5-1 and TRBJ2-7; no reliable D call. V lost 0 bases and J lost 0, with 7 bases in between. Germline V gene lookup returns CDR1 SGHRS and CDR2 YFSETQ. The CDR3 totals 14 residues. Here the CDR3 DNA reads TGCGCCAGCAGCTTGGATGGAGTCTCCTACGAGCAGTACTTC. Translation: CASSLDGVSYEQYF.